This passage covers 3 T cell receptor beta chains from one sample sequenced in a study of shared T cell receptors in the human thymus. Libraries were prepared by immunoSEQ multiplex PCR; TCRdb keeps only in-frame clonotypes and omits some of them. Of just under 550,000 clones detected, roughly 74% appear once; the ten largest clones hold less than 0.015%. Another study also made use of these data, one on human thymus T cells.

The sample comprised thymocytes. The origin of the receptors is a boy in the first two years of life with a congenital heart defect.

The rearrangement uses TRBV4-3 and TRBJ2-5; 7 nucleotides line up with TRBD2. CDR1 and CDR2 (germline): LGHNA, YSLEER. Trimming at V came to 0 bases and at J to 4 bases, leaving 23 bases not matched to a gene. The CDR3 covers 21 residues. CDR3: CASSQDPTAAGRVGGGETQYF. The CDR3 DNA is TGCGCCAGCAGCCAAGATCCCACAGCGGCAGGGAGGGTTGGCGGGGGAGAGACCCAGTACTTC.

The rearrangement links TRBV18 to TRBJ2-5; D is possibly TRBD1 (5 bases). Deletions cut 3 bases from V and 7 bases from J, with 15 bases between. The CDR3 sequence is 14 residues long. Germline lookup yields CDR1 KGHSH and CDR2 LQKENI. CDR3 sequence reads: CASSPQAARGTQYF. Here the CDR3 DNA reads TGTGCCAGCTCACCCCAGGCGGCAAGGGGGACCCAGTACTTC. Supplemented by reference TRBV18 and TRBJ2-5, the full variable domain reads NAGVMQNPRHLVRRRGQEARLRCSPMKGHSHVYWYRQLPEEGLKFMVYLQKENIIDESGMPKERFSAEFPKEGPSILRIQQVVRGDSAAYFCASSPQAARGTQYFGPGTRLLVL.

The chain employs TRBV10-3 and TRBJ2-1; 9 bases are a match to TRBD1. The CDR3 runs to 16 residues. V was clipped by 7 bases and J by 1 base; unmatched bases: 8. Germline assignment: CDR1 ENHRY and CDR2 SYGVKD. Written as DNA, the CDR3 is TGTGCCATCACCGCACAAGGGACAGGGTCCTACAATGAGCAGTTCTTC. Protein product: CAITAQGTGSYNEQFF.